The 17 T cell receptor beta chains given below trace back to one sample, sequenced in a study of cytomegalovirus exposure and HLA in healthy donors. The PCR employed 60 Vbeta primers together with 13 Jbeta primers. Only in-frame clones appear in the TCRdb table, and some are missing; sequencing was by immunoSEQ multiplex PCR. The data contain approximately 180,000 clones, around nine tenths of them singletons. Sequencing used PBMCs. These receptors came from a woman in her late teens or twenties in good health and CMV-seronegative.

The chain joins TRBV2 to TRBJ2-7; 7 bases are a match to TRBD1. V lost 4 bases, J lost 5 bases, and 14 bases stayed unmatched. Germline V gene sequence: CDR1 SNHLY, CDR2 FYNNEI. This CDR3 has 16 residues. CDR3: CASSVEGTGVFHEQYF. The CDR3 DNA follows: TGTGCCAGCAGTGTCGAAGGTACAGGGGTCTTCCACGAGCAGTACTTC.

The chain has TRBV29-1 and TRBJ1-1, with D hard to call. V lost 5 bases and J lost 4, with 8 bases in between. CDR1 SQVTM and CDR2 ANQGSEA come from the germline V gene. The CDR3 contains 11 residues. The CDR3 nucleotides are TGCAGCGTTTCTTCCGGCACTGAAGCTTTCTTT. This codes for CSVSSGTEAFF. Drawing the rest from reference TRBV29-1 and TRBJ1-1, the complete variable domain is SAVISQKPSRDICQRGTSLTIQCQVDSQVTMMFWYRQQPGQSLTLIATANQGSEATYESGFVIDKFPISRPNLTFSTLTVSNMSPEDSSIYLCSVSSGTEAFFGQGTRLTVV.

The V call is TRBV28, the J call TRBJ2-5; 12 bases are a match to TRBD2. This CDR3 has 17 amino acids. V shed 4 bases and J 2 bases; nucleotides not matched to a gene: 8. Germline loops: CDR1 MDHEN, CDR2 SYDVKM. The CDR3 sequence is CASSSPASGGEQETQYF. DNA of the CDR3: TGTGCCAGCAGTTCCCCGGCTAGCGGGGGGGAACAAGAGACCCAGTACTTC.

This clone was recorded once. This chain joins TRBV27 and TRBJ1-6; TRBD1 is a possible D gene (6 bases). Germline V lookup: CDR1 MNHEY, CDR2 SMNVEV (reference sequence). The V end lost 1 base, the J end lost 4 bases, and 14 bases lay between the germline ends. This CDR3 contains 17 residues. The CDR3: CASSLFGRGNYNSPLHF. In DNA form, the CDR3 reads TGTGCCAGCAGTTTATTCGGCAGGGGTAATTATAATTCACCCCTCCACTTT.

The chain uses TRBV7-3 and TRBJ2-3; a weak D match, TRBD2 (7 bases). Trimming removed 2 bases at V and 6 bases at J, with 12 bases between. The germline V gene encodes CDR1 SGHTA and CDR2 FQGTGA. This CDR3 has 14 amino acids. CDR3 sequence (DNA): TGTGCCAGCAGCTTACAAGGGAGGGGGGATACGCAGTATTTT. The encoded protein is CASSLQGRGDTQYF. Full variable domain (outside the CDR3, taken from reference TRBV7-3 and TRBJ2-3): GAGVSQTPSNKVTEKGKYVELRCDPISGHTALYWYRQSLGQGPEFLIYFQGTGAADDSGLPNDRFFAVRPEGSVSTLKIQRTERGDSAVYLCASSLQGRGDTQYFGPGTRLTVL.

This CDR3 reads CASSLDRTGNTIYF. In DNA, the CDR3 is TGTGCCAGCAGCTTAGACAGAACTGGAAACACCATATATTTT. The chain employs TRBV11-2 and TRBJ1-3; D unclear. The CDR3 is made up of 14 amino acids. Trimming left V 0 bases short and J 2 bases short, with 5 bases between. CDR1 and CDR2 (germline): SGHAT, FQNNGV.

The CDR3, as DNA: TGCAGCGTTGCACAGGGGGTCTACGAGCAGTACTTC. Its translation is CSVAQGVYEQYF. V is TRBV29-1 and J is TRBJ2-7; 8 bases line up with TRBD1. CDR1 SQVTM and CDR2 ANQGSEA come from the germline V gene. Losses at the gene ends were 4 bases for V and 3 bases for J; bases not matched to a gene: 2. This CDR3 spans 12 amino acids.

In this sample, this clone turned up once. The chain combines TRBV28 with TRBJ1-4; 10 positions agree with TRBD1. V gave up 7 bases and J gave up 10 bases; unmatched junction bases: 9. Germline lookup yields CDR1 MDHEN and CDR2 SYDVKM. CDR3 size: 14 residues. CDR3 sequence (DNA): TGTGCCAGCACAGGGGACAGGGGCTGGGTAAAACTGTTTTTT. This translates into CASTGDRGWVKLFF.

This chain uses TRBV7-2 with TRBJ1-1, with unresolved D. The V end was cut by 5 bases, the J end by 1 base, with 8 bases between. The germline V gene has CDR1 SGHTA and CDR2 FQGNSA. The CDR3 totals 13 residues. In nucleotides, the CDR3 is TGTGCCAGCAGCCCCGGGGAGAACACTGAAGCTTTCTTT. Protein product: CASSPGENTEAFF.

In this sample, this clone turned up a few times. This rearrangement joins TRBV7-6 to TRBJ1-3, with D perhaps TRBD1 (6 bases). The CDR3 contains 17 residues. The germline CDR1 and CDR2 sequences are SGHVS and FNYEAQ. V lost 5 bases, J lost 4 bases, and 21 bases lay in between. The CDR3 bases are TGTGCCAGCAGCGGGGCGCGATACAGGGCAGAAGGAAACACCATATATTTT. Translation gives CASSGARYRAEGNTIYF.

This rearrangement joins TRBV7-9 to TRBJ2-1; a possible D gene is TRBD2 (6 bases). Deletions cut 6 bases from V and 3 bases from J, with 21 bases between. Germline lookup yields CDR1 SEHNR and CDR2 FQNEAQ (reference sequence). The CDR3 has 17 residues. DNA of the CDR3: TGTGCCAGCAGTCACCCACCAACCGGGACTGTCTACAATGAGCAGTTCTTC. It codes for CASSHPPTGTVYNEQFF.

The rearrangement joins TRBV30 to TRBJ2-5, with 8 bases identical to TRBD2. With 3 bases clipped from V and 5 bases from J, the junction kept 8 bases outside the gene matches. The CDR3 is 14 residues long. In germline, CDR1 is GTSNPN, CDR2 SVGIG (reference sequence). Here the CDR3 reads CAWRDIAGRETQYF. CDR3 DNA: TGTGCCTGGAGGGACATAGCGGGGAGGGAGACCCAGTACTTC.

The J gene is TRBJ2-7, the V gene TRBV7-9; 11 bases line up with TRBD1. The CDR3 runs to 16 residues. Germline CDR1 reads SEHNR; CDR2 reads FQNEAQ (reference sequence). The V gene end was trimmed by 5 bases and the J gene end by 2 bases; junction bases not matched to a gene: 8. The CDR3 is CASSQDPGQGAYEQYF. CDR3 DNA sequence: TGTGCCAGCAGCCAGGATCCGGGACAGGGGGCCTACGAGCAGTACTTC.

The chain uses TRBV6-5 and TRBJ2-5; the match to TRBD1 covers 9 bases. V dropped 4 bases and J dropped 6; count of bases not matched to a gene: 3. Per the germline V gene, CDR1 is MNHEY and CDR2 is SVGAGI. The CDR3 loop spans 13 amino acids. CDR3 coding DNA: TGTGCCAGCAGTTTGGGACAGGGAAAGACCCAGTACTTC. Encoded protein: CASSLGQGKTQYF.

The rearrangement links TRBV6-4 to TRBJ2-1; 9 positions match TRBD2. The CDR3 is 14 amino acids. Germline V CDR1 and CDR2: MRHNA, SNTAGT. V was clipped by 3 bases and J by 9 bases; unmatched bases: 6. In nucleotides, the CDR3 is TGTGCCAGCAGTGAGGGAGCGGGGGGCGGTGAGCAGTTCTTC. Protein product: CASSEGAGGGEQFF.

The chain employs TRBV4-2 and TRBJ2-5; 8 nucleotides align to TRBD2. Germline CDR1 LGHNA, CDR2 YNFKEQ. Trimming cost V 0 bases and J 2 bases; bases outside gene matches: 20. This CDR3 has 21 amino acids. The chain's CDR3 is CASSQELIGPGGRRVQETQYF. In nucleotides, the CDR3 is TGTGCCAGCAGCCAAGAATTAATCGGGCCGGGAGGGAGACGGGTACAAGAGACCCAGTACTTC.

V and J are TRBV4-2 and TRBJ2-7; TRBD2 matches 7 bases. Germline CDR1 reads LGHNA; CDR2 reads YNFKEQ. V dropped 1 base and J dropped 4; count of bases not matched to a gene: 16. The CDR3 sequence is 18 residues long. CDR3 nucleotides: TGTGCCAGCAGCCAAGCTTCCCGTATGGGCGGGAGTCTGTACGAGCAGTACTTC. It encodes CASSQASRMGGSLYEQYF.